A selection of T cell receptor beta chains follows, all from one sample in a study of cytomegalovirus exposure and HLA in healthy donors. Sequencing used immunoSEQ multiplex PCR; TCRdb keeps in-frame clones, though not all of them. The sample lists fewer than 65,000 clones, approximately 73% occurring once. Specimen: PBMCs. These receptors came from a man aged 45-65 years in good health and CMV-seronegative. Each CDR3 is given with its conserved first and last residue. The D gene is left open where the match is weak. Only some rows state a clone size, as once, few, many or a class for expanded clones.

d_gene,v_gene,j_gene,abundance,CDR3aa,CDR3nt
.,TRBV9,TRBJ1-2,.,CASSPYVGVLTNYGYTF,TGTGCCAGCAGCCCTTACGTCGGAGTTCTCACTAACTATGGCTACACCTTC
TRBD1,TRBV10-3,TRBJ1-5,.,CAISPDRASNQPQHF,TGTGCCATCAGCCCGGACAGGGCGAGCAATCAGCCCCAGCATTTT
.,TRBV5-1,TRBJ2-7,.,CASSDLPAYEQYF,TGCGCCAGCAGCGACTTACCGGCCTACGAGCAGTACTTC
.,TRBV19,TRBJ2-2,few,CATQRLVGGELFF,TGTGCCACCCAGAGACTAGTGGGCGGGGAGCTGTTTTTT
TRBD1,TRBV2,TRBJ2-7,.,CASSEGTGVVYEQYF,TGTGCCAGCAGTGAAGGGACAGGGGTAGTGTACGAGCAGTACTTC
TRBD1,TRBV28,TRBJ1-3,.,CASSGGGQRNTIYF,TGTGCCAGCTCGGGGGGGGGACAGAGAAACACCATATATTTT
.,TRBV10-2,TRBJ1-5,once,CASSPRDSGVPQHF,TGCGCCAGCAGCCCCCGGGACTCGGGGGTCCCCCAGCATTTT
.,TRBV7-9,TRBJ1-1,.,CASSSSVRAGAFF,TGTGCCAGCAGCTCGTCTGTCAGAGCCGGGGCTTTCTTT
.,TRBV6-5,TRBJ2-7,few,CASSYPGTTYEQYF,TGTGCCAGCAGTTACCCCGGGACAACCTACGAGCAGTACTTC
TRBD1,TRBV30,TRBJ1-2,.,CAWRGTGLGGYTF,TGTGCCTGGAGGGGGACAGGCCTTGGAGGCTACACCTTC
.,TRBV30,TRBJ1-3,few,CALSDSRGRNTIYF,TGTGCCTTGTCCGATTCCAGGGGCCGAAACACCATATATTTT
TRBD2,TRBV5-6,TRBJ2-1,.,CASIWRGGLNNEQFF,TGTGCCAGCATTTGGCGGGGGGGCCTTAACAATGAGCAGTTCTTC
.,TRBV5-1,TRBJ1-1,few,CASSPGSFTEAFF,TGCGCCAGCAGCCCGGGGTCTTTCACTGAAGCTTTCTTT
.,TRBV5-1,TRBJ1-1,.,CASSSSRAEAFF,TGCGCCAGCAGCTCGAGCAGGGCTGAAGCTTTCTTT
.,TRBV11-3,TRBJ2-1,few,CASSPSRASSYNEQFF,TGTGCCAGCAGCCCGAGCAGGGCAAGCTCCTACAATGAGCAGTTCTTC
.,TRBV30,TRBJ2-1,.,CAWASGPTQFF,TGTGCCTGGGCGAGCGGGCCCACCCAGTTCTTC
TRBD1,TRBV5-8,TRBJ2-5,once,CASSRQGAGTQYF,TGTGCCAGCAGCCGCCAGGGGGCTGGAACCCAGTACTTC
.,TRBV6-5,TRBJ2-2,once,CASSGRMGTGELFF,TGTGCCAGCAGCGGCAGGATGGGCACCGGGGAGCTGTTTTTT
TRBD2,TRBV18,TRBJ2-1,.,CASSPLSRLAGGDNEQFF,TGTGCCAGCTCACCACTTTCCCGACTAGCGGGGGGGGACAATGAGCAGTTCTTC
.,TRBV7-9,TRBJ2-3,.,CASSPEGGYTDTQYF,TGTGCCAGCAGCCCCGAGGGGGGGTACACAGATACGCAGTATTTT
TRBD1,TRBV10-3,TRBJ2-2,once,CAIKLTGGGGELFF,TGTGCCATCAAGTTGACAGGGGGCGGCGGGGAGCTGTTTTTT
.,TRBV19,TRBJ1-2,.,CASSIDPGVDYGYTF,TGTGCCAGTAGTATAGATCCAGGGGTCGACTATGGCTACACCTTC
TRBD1,TRBV7-9,TRBJ1-2,.,CSSSLGGSGYTF,TGTTCCAGCAGCTTAGGGGGCTCTGGCTACACCTTC
TRBD1,TRBV4-1,TRBJ1-2,once,CASSQDGPGGYYGYTF,TGCGCCAGCAGCCAAGATGGTCCAGGGGGCTACTATGGCTACACCTTC